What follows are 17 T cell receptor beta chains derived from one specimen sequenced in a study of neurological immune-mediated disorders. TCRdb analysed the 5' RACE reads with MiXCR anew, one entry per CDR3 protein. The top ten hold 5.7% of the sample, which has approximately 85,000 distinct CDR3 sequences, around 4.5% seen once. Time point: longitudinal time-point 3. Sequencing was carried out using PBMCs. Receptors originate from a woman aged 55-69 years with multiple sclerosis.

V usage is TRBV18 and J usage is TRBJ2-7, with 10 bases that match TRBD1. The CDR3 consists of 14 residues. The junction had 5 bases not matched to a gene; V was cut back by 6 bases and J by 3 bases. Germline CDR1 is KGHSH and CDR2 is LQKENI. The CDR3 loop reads CASSATGGGYEQYF. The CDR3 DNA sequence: TGTGCCAGCTCCGCGACAGGGGGCGGCTACGAGCAGTACTTC.

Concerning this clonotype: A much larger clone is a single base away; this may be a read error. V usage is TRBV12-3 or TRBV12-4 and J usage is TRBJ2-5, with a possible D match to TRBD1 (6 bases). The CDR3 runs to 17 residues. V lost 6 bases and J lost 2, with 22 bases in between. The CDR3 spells CASRQGTGTMCQETQYF. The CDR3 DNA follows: TGTGCCAGCAGGCAGGGTACAGGGACAATGTGTCAAGAGACCCAGTACTTC.

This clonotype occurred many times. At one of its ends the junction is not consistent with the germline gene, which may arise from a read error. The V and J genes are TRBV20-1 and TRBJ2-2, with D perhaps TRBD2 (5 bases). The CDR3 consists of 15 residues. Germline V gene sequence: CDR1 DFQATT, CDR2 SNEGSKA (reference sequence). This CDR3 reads CSARADRPNTGELFF. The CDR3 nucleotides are TGCAGTGCCAGAGCGGACCGACCGAACACCGGGGAGCTGTTTTTT.

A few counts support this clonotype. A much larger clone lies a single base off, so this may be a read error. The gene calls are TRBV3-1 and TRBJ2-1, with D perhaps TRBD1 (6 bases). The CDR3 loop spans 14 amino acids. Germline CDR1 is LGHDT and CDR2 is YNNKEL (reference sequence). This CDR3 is CASNQDRGTYRPFF. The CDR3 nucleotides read TGTGCCAGCAACCAAGATAGGGGGACATATCGTCCGTTCTTC.

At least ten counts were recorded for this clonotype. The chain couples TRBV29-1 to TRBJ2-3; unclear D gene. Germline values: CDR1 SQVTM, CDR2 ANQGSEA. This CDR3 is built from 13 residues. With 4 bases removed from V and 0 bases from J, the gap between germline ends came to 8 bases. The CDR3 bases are TGCAGCGTTGGCGGCGGTAGCACAGATACGCAGTATTTT. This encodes CSVGGGSTDTQYF.

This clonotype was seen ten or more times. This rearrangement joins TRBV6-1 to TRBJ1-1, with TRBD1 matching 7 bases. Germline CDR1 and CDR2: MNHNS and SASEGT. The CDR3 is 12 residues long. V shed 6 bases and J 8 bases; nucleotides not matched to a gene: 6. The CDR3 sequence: CASRAPGQEAFF. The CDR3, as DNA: TGTGCCAGCAGGGCACCGGGACAGGAAGCTTTCTTT.

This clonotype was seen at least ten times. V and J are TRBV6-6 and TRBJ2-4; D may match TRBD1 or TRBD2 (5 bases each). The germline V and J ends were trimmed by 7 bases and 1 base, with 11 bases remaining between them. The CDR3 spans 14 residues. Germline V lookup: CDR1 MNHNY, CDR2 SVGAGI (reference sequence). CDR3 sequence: CASTRDLAKNIQYF. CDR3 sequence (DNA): TGTGCCAGCACTCGGGACCTGGCCAAAAACATTCAGTACTTC.

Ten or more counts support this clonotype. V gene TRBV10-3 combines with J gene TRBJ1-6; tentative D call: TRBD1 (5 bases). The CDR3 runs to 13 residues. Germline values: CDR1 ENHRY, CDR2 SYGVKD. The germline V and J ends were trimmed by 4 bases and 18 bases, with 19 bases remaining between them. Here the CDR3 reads CAISAQDRAGPHF. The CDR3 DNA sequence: TGTGCCATCAGTGCTCAGGATCGGGCAGGGCCCCACTTT.

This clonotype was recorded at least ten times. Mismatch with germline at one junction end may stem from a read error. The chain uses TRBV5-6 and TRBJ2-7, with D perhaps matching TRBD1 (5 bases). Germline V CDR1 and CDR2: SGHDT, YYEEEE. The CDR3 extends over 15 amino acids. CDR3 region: CASSFRGGVSHEQYF. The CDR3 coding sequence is TGTGCCAGCAGCTTTAGGGGTGGGGTCTCCCACGAGCAGTACTTC. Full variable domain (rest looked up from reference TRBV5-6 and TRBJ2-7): DAGVTQSPTHLIKTRGQQVTLRCSPKSGHDTVSWYQQALGQGPQFIFQYYEEEERQRGNFPDRFSGHQFPNYSSELNVNALLLGDSALYLCASSFRGGVSHEQYFGPGTRLTVT.

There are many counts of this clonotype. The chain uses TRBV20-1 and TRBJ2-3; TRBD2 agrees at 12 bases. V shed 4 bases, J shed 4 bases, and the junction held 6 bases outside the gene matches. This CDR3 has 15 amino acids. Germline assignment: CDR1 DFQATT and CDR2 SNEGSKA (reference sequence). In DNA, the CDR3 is TGCAGTGCTACCGTGACTAGCGGGGGCTCAGATACGCAGTATTTT. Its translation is CSATVTSGGSDTQYF.

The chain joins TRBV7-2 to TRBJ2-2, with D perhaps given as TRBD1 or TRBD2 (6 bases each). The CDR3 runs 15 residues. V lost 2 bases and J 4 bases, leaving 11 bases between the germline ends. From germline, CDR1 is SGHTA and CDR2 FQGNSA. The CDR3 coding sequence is TGTGCCAGCAGCTTACGGGGGCGGGTCACCGGGGAGCTGTTTTTT. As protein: CASSLRGRVTGELFF.

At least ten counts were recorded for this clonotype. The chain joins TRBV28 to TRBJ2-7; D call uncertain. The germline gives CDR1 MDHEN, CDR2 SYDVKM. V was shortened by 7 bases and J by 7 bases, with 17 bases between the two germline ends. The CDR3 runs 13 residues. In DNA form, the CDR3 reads TGTGCCAGCACTCGGCTAGTGGGTTTGGAGCAGTACTTC. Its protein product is CASTRLVGLEQYF.

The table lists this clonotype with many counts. This CDR3 is CASSFPRVNTGELFF. CDR3 sequence (DNA): TGTGCCAGCAGCTTCCCCCGCGTGAACACCGGGGAGCTGTTTTTT. The genes are TRBV6-6 and TRBJ2-2; no firm D call. With 6 bases removed from V and 1 base from J, the gap between germline ends came to 12 bases. CDR1 and CDR2 from the germline V gene are MNHNY and SVGAGI (reference sequence). This CDR3 region has 15 residues.

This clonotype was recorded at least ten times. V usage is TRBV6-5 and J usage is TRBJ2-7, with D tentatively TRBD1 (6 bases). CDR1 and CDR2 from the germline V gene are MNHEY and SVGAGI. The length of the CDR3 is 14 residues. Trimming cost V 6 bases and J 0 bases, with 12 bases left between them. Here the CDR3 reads CASSMRGSSYEQYF. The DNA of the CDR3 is TGTGCCAGCAGCATGAGGGGGAGCTCCTACGAGCAGTACTTC.

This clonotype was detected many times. The CDR3 sequence: CASSFMGGETQYF. Written as DNA, the CDR3 is TGTGCCAGCAGCTTTATGGGAGGGGAGACCCAGTACTTC. This chain uses TRBV7-9 with TRBJ2-5; 7 bases are shared with TRBD2. Losses at the gene ends were 3 bases for V and 5 bases for J; bases not matched to a gene: 3. Germline V gene lookup returns CDR1 SEHNR and CDR2 FQNEAQ (reference sequence). This CDR3 has 13 amino acids.

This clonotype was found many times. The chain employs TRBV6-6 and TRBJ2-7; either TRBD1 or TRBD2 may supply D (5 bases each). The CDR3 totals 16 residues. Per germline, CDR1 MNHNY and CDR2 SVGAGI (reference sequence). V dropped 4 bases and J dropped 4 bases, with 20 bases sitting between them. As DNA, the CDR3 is TGTGCCAGCAGTTCCACTCAGAGGGGCGGTTGGTACGAGCAGTACTTC. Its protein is CASSSTQRGGWYEQYF.

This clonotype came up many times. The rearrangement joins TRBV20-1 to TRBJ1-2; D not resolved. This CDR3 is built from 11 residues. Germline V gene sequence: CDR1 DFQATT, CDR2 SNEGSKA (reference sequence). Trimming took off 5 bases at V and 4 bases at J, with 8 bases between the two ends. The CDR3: CSAQRIYGYTF. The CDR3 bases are TGCAGTGCTCAGAGAATCTATGGCTACACCTTC.